Below are 18 T cell receptor beta chains sequenced from a single sample in a study of blood T cell repertoires in COVID-19. Assay: immunoSEQ multiplex PCR; the TCRdb copy retains only in-frame clones and omits some. The sample shows about 480,000 clones, around 87% of them seen only once. Material: PBMCs or T cells enriched from blood (not recorded which). The origin of the receptors is a woman between 40 and 50 years old who had recovered from COVID-19.

This clone was detected only once. The V gene is TRBV10-3, the J gene TRBJ2-7, with 12 bases that match TRBD2. The CDR3 spans 18 residues. CDR1 and CDR2 from the germline V gene are ENHRY and SYGVKD. The V gene end was trimmed by 6 bases and the J gene end by 7 bases; junction bases not matched to a gene: 19. CDR3 protein: CAISTPPTSGRVGGEQYF. CDR3 in DNA: TGTGCCATCAGCACACCTCCGACTAGCGGGAGAGTGGGGGGGGAGCAGTACTTC.

The gene calls are TRBV5-1 and TRBJ2-2, with TRBD2 identical over 7 bases. Germline CDR1 and CDR2: SGHRS and YFSETQ. Trimming cost V 2 bases and J 3 bases; bases outside gene matches: 4. This CDR3 has 15 residues. The CDR3 coding sequence is TGCGCCAGCAGCTTAGCGGGAAAGGACACCGGGGAGCTGTTTTTT. It yields the protein CASSLAGKDTGELFF.

The V call is TRBV4-3, the J call TRBJ1-4; the D gene is possibly TRBD1 (5 bases). V shed 0 bases and J shed 8 bases, with 19 bases lying between them. Germline V gene data show CDR1 as LGHNA and CDR2 as YSLEER. This CDR3 is 17 amino acids long. The chain's CDR3 is CASSQDLQEGPGEKLFF. CDR3 sequence (DNA): TGCGCCAGCAGCCAAGATCTTCAGGAGGGGCCAGGAGAAAAACTGTTTTTT.

The chain carries TRBV11-2 and TRBJ2-1; D perhaps matches TRBD1 (7 bases). Germline CDR1 SGHAT, CDR2 FQNNGV. The CDR3 runs 14 residues. The germline V and J ends were trimmed by 5 bases and 9 bases, with 17 bases remaining between them. The CDR3 DNA reads as TGTGCCAGCAGCGCCTCCAGGGGGGAAGGTGAGCAGTTCTTC. Amino acid sequence: CASSASRGEGEQFF.

Concerning this clone: Other nucleotide sequences from this sample produce the same CDR3. The chain links TRBV18 to TRBJ2-3, with 8 nucleotides matching TRBD1. Germline-derived CDR1 and CDR2 are KGHSH and LQKENI. With V trimmed by 3 bases and J by 0 bases, 2 bases remained unmatched. The CDR3 is 15 amino acids. CDR3 loop: CASSPTGGSTDTQYF. The CDR3, as DNA: TGTGCCAGCTCACCTACAGGGGGAAGCACAGATACGCAGTATTTT.

J is TRBJ2-2 and V is TRBV3-1 (or the pseudogene TRBV3-2), with D perhaps matching TRBD2 (6 bases). This CDR3 has 16 residues. V shed 0 bases and J shed 1 base, with 9 bases lying between them. Germline V gene lookup returns CDR1 LGHDT and CDR2 YNNKEL (reference sequence). The CDR3 reads CASSQDPAGNTGELFF. The CDR3 region has the DNA TGTGCCAGCAGCCAAGATCCAGCGGGGAACACCGGGGAGCTGTTTTTT.

The rearrangement uses TRBV6-5 and TRBJ2-6; no definite D call. CDR3 length: 14 amino acids. V shed 7 bases and J shed 0 bases, with 7 bases lying between them. In germline, CDR1 is MNHEY, CDR2 SVGAGI. CDR3 loop: CASTTYSGANVLTF. DNA of the CDR3: TGTGCCAGCACGACTTACTCTGGGGCCAACGTCCTGACTTTC.

The chain recombines TRBV7-2 with TRBJ2-3, with 13 bases matching TRBD2. The junction had 6 bases not matched to a gene; V was cut back by 5 bases and J by 10 bases. The germline CDR1 and CDR2 sequences are SGHTA and FQGNSA. The CDR3 runs to 14 residues. The CDR3 DNA reads TGTGCCAGCAGCCCAACTAGCGGGAGGGGGGCGCAGTATTTT. Its translation: CASSPTSGRGAQYF.

The rearrangement joins TRBV19 to TRBJ1-5, with D unclear. Trimming shortened V by 5 bases and J by 4 bases, and 6 bases separated the two germline ends. The CDR3 has 12 amino acids. Per the germline V gene, CDR1 is LNHDA and CDR2 is SQIVND (reference sequence). The chain's CDR3 is CASSWENQPQHF. The DNA of the CDR3 is TGTGCCAGTAGTTGGGAGAATCAGCCCCAGCATTTT.

The rearrangement links TRBV13 to TRBJ2-7; 9 nucleotides line up with TRBD1. Germline trimming cut 0 bases from V and 6 bases from J; bases unmatched to any gene: 9. The CDR3 has 16 amino acids. Germline V gene sequence: CDR1 PRHDT, CDR2 FYEKMQ (reference sequence). CDR3 DNA: TGTGCCAGCAGCTTAGGTTCGACAGGGGGTTCGTCCGAGCAGTACTTC. It translates to CASSLGSTGGSSEQYF.

The J gene is TRBJ1-1, the V gene TRBV18, with 9 bases fitting TRBD1. The trim removed 3 bases at V and 4 bases at J, leaving 12 bases unmatched. The CDR3 contains 17 residues. CDR1 KGHSH and CDR2 LQKENI come from the germline V gene. CDR3: CASSPLGATGGITEAFF. As DNA, the CDR3 is TGTGCCAGCTCACCTCTTGGAGCGACAGGGGGGATCACTGAAGCTTTCTTT.

V is TRBV9 and J is TRBJ2-2, with D possibly TRBD2 on 5 matching bases. Germline CDR1 and CDR2: SGDLS and YYNGEE. CDR3 length: 17 amino acids. V was clipped by 4 bases and J by 1 base, with 17 bases between them. The CDR3 here is CASSHGVSRGNTGELFF. The CDR3 bases are TGTGCCAGCAGCCACGGGGTTTCTCGAGGGAACACCGGGGAGCTGTTTTTT. The full variable domain, with the rest looked up from reference TRBV9 and TRBJ2-2, is DSGVTQTPKHLITATGQRVTLRCSPRSGDLSVYWYQQSLDQGLQFLIQYYNGEERAKGNILERFSAQQFPDLHSELNLSSLELGDSALYFCASSHGVSRGNTGELFFGEGSRLTVL.

The V call is TRBV6-2 or TRBV6-3, the J call TRBJ2-7; D remains ambiguous. The germline CDR1 and CDR2 sequences are MNHEY and SVGEGT. The ends were cut back, 0 bases at V and 5 bases at J, with 17 bases in the middle. The CDR3 length is 16 residues. In DNA form, the CDR3 reads TGTGCCAGCAGTTACTCGCTCCCCCAAACTCTTCACGAGCAGTACTTC. Its protein product is CASSYSLPQTLHEQYF.

This clone has just one count. The chain is built from TRBV5-1 and TRBJ2-5, with D perhaps TRBD1 (6 bases). The ends were cut back, 1 base at V and 0 bases at J, with 16 bases in the middle. The germline V gene encodes CDR1 SGHRS and CDR2 YFSETQ. The CDR3 extends over 17 amino acids. The CDR3 region has the DNA TGCGCCAGCAGCTTGAGGCCGACAGGCCGATACCAAGAGACCCAGTACTTC. Protein product: CASSLRPTGRYQETQYF.

About this clone itself: This CDR3 is also generated by other DNA sequences in the sample. This sequence joins TRBV19 and TRBJ2-7, with TRBD1 identical over 7 bases. Trimming cost V 3 bases and J 0 bases; bases outside gene matches: 5. The CDR3 is made up of 15 amino acids. Germline loops: CDR1 LNHDA, CDR2 SQIVND (reference sequence). CDR3 in amino acids: CASSISGQSSYEQYF. In DNA, the CDR3 is TGTGCCAGTAGTATCTCGGGACAGAGCTCCTACGAGCAGTACTTC. The complete variable domain, with remaining parts taken from reference TRBV19 and TRBJ2-7, reads DGGITQSPKYLFRKEGQNVTLSCEQNLNHDAMYWYRQDPGQGLRLIYYSQIVNDFQKGDIAEGYSVSREKKESFPLTVTSAQKNPTAFYLCASSISGQSSYEQYFGPGTRLTVT.

This clone showed up just a few times. CDR3: CASSQLGNTIYF. In DNA, the CDR3 is TGCGCCAGCAGCCAATTAGGAAACACCATATATTTT. The rearrangement joins TRBV4-1 to TRBJ1-3; D is unresolved. Germline CDR1 reads MGHRA; CDR2 reads YSYEKL. V lost 2 bases and J 4 bases, leaving 3 bases between the germline ends. The CDR3 is made up of 12 amino acids.

This chain joins TRBV19 and TRBJ1-1; a weak D match, TRBD1 (6 bases). CDR1 is LNHDA, CDR2 SQIVND, per germline (reference sequence). V dropped 7 bases and J dropped 0 bases, with 18 bases sitting between them. The CDR3 length is 16 residues. The CDR3 loop is CASTPGPGALNTEAFF. CDR3 DNA sequence: TGTGCCAGTACCCCCGGGCCAGGGGCTTTGAACACTGAAGCTTTCTTT.

This CDR3 is CASLSEETQYF. In DNA, the CDR3 is TGTGCCAGTTTGAGCGAAGAGACCCAGTACTTC. V gene TRBV11-2 combines with J gene TRBJ2-5; no clear D. Trimming shortened V by 9 bases and J by 3 bases, and 8 bases separated the two germline ends. This CDR3 has 11 residues. Germline-derived CDR1 and CDR2 are SGHAT and FQNNGV.